These T cell receptor beta chains were read from a single sample in a study of blood T cells in healthy people across ages. From the 5' RACE reads, TCRdb called clonotypes with MiXCR, one entry per CDR3 protein. Of about 650,000 distinct CDR3 sequences in the sample, about 30% were seen once. Sequenced sample: blood. These receptors were taken from a woman over 75 in good health. CDR3s include the opening cysteine and the closing phenylalanine or tryptophan. D genes are given only for firm matches. The size of a clone is reported for some rows only, either as once, few or many, or as a class for expanded clones.

D: .; J: TRBJ1-2; V: TRBV2; size: .; CDR3: CASSYSLLNYGYTF; DNA: TGTGCCAGCAGTTACAGCCTACTGAACTATGGCTACACCTTC
D: TRBD1; J: TRBJ2-7; V: TRBV20-1; size: once; CDR3: CSARDQMRDSPPYEQYF; DNA: TGCAGTGCTAGAGATCAAATGAGGGACAGCCCTCCCTACGAGCAGTACTTC
D: .; J: TRBJ1-2; V: TRBV6-5; size: many; CDR3: CASSYSRGPGYGYTF; DNA: TGTGCCAGCAGTTACTCCCGGGGGCCGGGCTATGGCTACACCTTC
D: .; J: TRBJ1-2; V: TRBV9; size: many; CDR3: CASSRPGTPGYTF; DNA: TGTGCCAGCAGCCGCCCAGGAACCCCGGGCTACACCTTC
D: TRBD1; J: TRBJ1-2; V: TRBV7-2; size: .; CDR3: CASSSNPGNRGHGYTF; DNA: TGTGCCAGCAGCTCCAACCCCGGGAACAGGGGCCATGGCTACACCTTC
D: .; J: TRBJ2-5; V: TRBV20-1; size: many; CDR3: CSARRQGILETQYF; DNA: TGCAGTGCTAGGCGGCAGGGGATCTTGGAGACCCAGTACTTC
D: .; J: TRBJ1-5; V: TRBV9; size: many; CDR3: CASSLDPDPKYPQHF; DNA: TGTGCCAGCAGCCTAGATCCGGACCCAAAGTATCCCCAGCATTTT
D: TRBD1; J: TRBJ2-1; V: TRBV27; size: few; CDR3: CASSPTWTGVRNEQFF; DNA: TGTGCCAGCAGTCCTACCTGGACAGGGGTCCGCAATGAGCAGTTCTTC
D: .; J: TRBJ2-7; V: TRBV12-3/TRBV12-4; size: .; CDR3: CASSLWGLKGERYF; DNA: TGTGCCAGCAGTTTATGGGGCCTAAAGGGCGAGCGGTACTTC
D: .; J: TRBJ1-4; V: TRBV4-3; size: .; CDR3: CASSQDRLGGGEKLFF; DNA: TGCGCCAGCAGCCAAGATAGGCTAGGGGGAGGTGAAAAACTGTTTTTT
D: .; J: TRBJ2-5; V: TRBV18; size: many; CDR3: CASSLSRGGETQYF; DNA: TGTGCCAGCTCACTTTCTAGAGGGGGAGAGACCCAGTACTTC
D: .; J: TRBJ1-2; V: TRBV3-1; size: many; CDR3: CASRPHKTYGYTF; DNA: TGTGCCAGCAGGCCTCACAAGACTTATGGCTACACCTTC
D: TRBD2; J: TRBJ2-1; V: TRBV20-1; size: .; CDR3: CSAPNKWTSGSNEQFF; DNA: TGCAGTGCTCCGAACAAGTGGACTAGCGGGAGCAATGAGCAGTTCTTC
D: .; J: TRBJ1-2; V: TRBV7-2; size: many; CDR3: CASSGPRDAANYGYTF; DNA: TGTGCCAGCAGCGGTCCAAGGGACGCTGCTAACTATGGCTACACCTTC
D: .; J: TRBJ2-7; V: TRBV12-3/TRBV12-4; size: many; CDR3: CASSFSGRAYEQYF; DNA: TGTGCCAGCAGTTTTTCCGGTCGCGCCTACGAGCAGTACTTC
D: TRBD2; J: TRBJ2-5; V: TRBV10-3; size: many; CDR3: CAISDGTSGGKTQYF; DNA: TGTGCCATCAGTGACGGGACTAGCGGGGGGAAGACCCAGTACTTC
D: TRBD2; J: TRBJ2-7; V: TRBV20-1; size: .; CDR3: CSALGLAGNYEQYF; DNA: TGCAGTGCTTTGGGACTAGCGGGAAACTACGAGCAGTACTTC
D: .; J: TRBJ1-4; V: TRBV9; size: .; CDR3: CASSANRGPNEKLFF; DNA: TGTGCCAGCAGCGCCAACCGGGGGCCTAATGAAAAACTGTTTTTT
D: TRBD2; J: TRBJ2-5; V: TRBV7-3; size: few; CDR3: CASSQSGGPYNEQYF; DNA: TGTGCCAGCAGCCAGAGCGGGGGCCCCTACAATGAGCAGTACTTC
D: .; J: TRBJ1-1; V: TRBV5-6; size: few; CDR3: CASSLVGRGAEAFF; DNA: TGTGCCAGCAGCTTGGTAGGCCGCGGGGCTGAAGCTTTCTTT
D: .; J: TRBJ2-1; V: TRBV12-3/TRBV12-4; size: .; CDR3: CASSGRKTPYNEQFF; DNA: TGTGCCAGCAGTGGGCGGAAGACACCTTACAATGAGCAGTTCTTC
D: .; J: TRBJ2-1; V: TRBV10-3; size: many; CDR3: CAISESITQTEAHEQFF; DNA: TGTGCCATCAGTGAGTCGATCACCCAGACCGAAGCTCATGAGCAGTTCTTC
D: .; J: TRBJ2-1; V: TRBV2; size: .; CDR3: CASNRGAGGEQFF; DNA: TGTGCCAGCAACAGAGGGGCAGGAGGCGAGCAGTTCTTC
D: .; J: TRBJ2-5; V: TRBV27; size: many; CDR3: CASSLGGRGTQYF; DNA: TGTGCCAGCAGTCTGGGGGGCCGTGGGACCCAGTACTTC
D: .; J: TRBJ1-6; V: TRBV6-1; size: many; CDR3: CASSEAQGDNSPLHF; DNA: TGTGCCAGCAGTGAAGCCCAGGGCGATAATTCACCCCTCCACTTT
D: .; J: TRBJ2-5; V: TRBV7-2; size: many; CDR3: CASSFYLDRQETQYF; DNA: TGTGCCAGCAGCTTTTACCTAGACAGGCAAGAGACCCAGTACTTC
D: .; J: TRBJ1-6; V: TRBV27; size: many; CDR3: CASSSLDRNNSPLHF; DNA: TGTGCCAGCAGTTCCCTGGACAGAAATAATTCACCCCTCCACTTT
D: .; J: TRBJ2-5; V: TRBV6-5; size: .; CDR3: CTSSPTGSETQYF; DNA: TGTACCAGCAGCCCAACCGGTTCCGAGACCCAGTACTTC
D: TRBD2; J: TRBJ2-1; V: TRBV20-1; size: .; CDR3: CSASAGLAGSNEQFF; DNA: TGCAGTGCTAGTGCGGGACTAGCGGGTTCCAATGAGCAGTTCTTC
D: TRBD1; J: TRBJ1-6; V: TRBV3-1; size: .; CDR3: CASSHRTGENSPLHF; DNA: TGTGCCAGCAGCCATAGGACAGGGGAAAATTCACCCCTCCACTTT
D: TRBD2; J: TRBJ2-1; V: TRBV3-1; size: many; CDR3: CASSHRLAGFYNEQFF; DNA: TGTGCCAGCAGCCACCGACTAGCGGGCTTCTACAATGAGCAGTTCTTC
D: TRBD2; J: TRBJ2-5; V: TRBV20-1; size: .; CDR3: CSARRTGTTRRETQYF; DNA: TGCAGTGCTAGACGAACCGGGACTACTAGGAGAGAGACCCAGTACTTC
D: TRBD1; J: TRBJ1-2; V: TRBV5-1; size: many; CDR3: CASSLNPLPGGYGYTF; DNA: TGCGCCAGCAGCTTGAACCCCTTACCAGGGGGCTATGGCTACACCTTC
D: .; J: TRBJ2-7; V: TRBV7-2; size: .; CDR3: CASSLQGGATPREQYF; DNA: TGTGCCAGCAGCTTACAGGGCGGGGCAACCCCTCGCGAGCAGTACTTC
D: .; J: TRBJ1-5; V: TRBV7-9; size: .; CDR3: CASSKGVDSNQPQHF; DNA: TGTGCCAGCAGCAAAGGAGTGGATAGCAATCAGCCCCAGCATTTT
D: TRBD1; J: TRBJ2-7; V: TRBV7-2; size: once; CDR3: CASSLYIWTGRDEQYF; DNA: TGTGCCAGCAGCTTATATATTTGGACAGGGAGAGACGAGCAGTACTTC
D: .; J: TRBJ2-7; V: TRBV9; size: .; CDR3: CASSLQGGLHNEQYF; DNA: TGTGCCAGCAGCCTCCAGGGAGGCCTCCACAATGAGCAGTACTTC
D: .; J: TRBJ2-3; V: TRBV4-2; size: many; CDR3: CASSQDPHDTDTQYF; DNA: TGTGCCAGCAGCCAAGATCCCCATGACACAGATACGCAGTATTTT
D: TRBD1; J: TRBJ1-6; V: TRBV5-6; size: many; CDR3: CASSPRDRDNSPLHF; DNA: TGTGCCAGCAGCCCCCGGGACAGGGACAATTCACCCCTCCACTTT
D: TRBD1; J: TRBJ1-5; V: TRBV7-2; size: many; CDR3: CASSLDGTGGLQPQHF; DNA: TGTGCCAGCAGCTTAGACGGGACAGGGGGACTCCAGCCCCAGCATTTT
D: TRBD2; J: TRBJ2-2; V: TRBV9; size: .; CDR3: CASRTSGGTGERFF; DNA: TGTGCCAGCAGGACCAGCGGGGGCACCGGGGAGCGGTTTTTT
D: TRBD2; J: TRBJ2-5; V: TRBV10-3; size: many; CDR3: CATRGGGTSGQETQYF; DNA: TGTGCCACGCGCGGGGGAGGGACTAGCGGCCAAGAGACCCAGTACTTC
D: .; J: TRBJ1-3; V: TRBV20-1; size: .; CDR3: CSAIPAGNSGNTIYF; DNA: TGCAGTGCTATCCCGGCGGGCAACTCTGGAAACACCATATATTTT